This T cell receptor beta chain was identified during a study of blood T cell repertoires in COVID-19. Source study methods: Researchers report that nucleated cell counts were estimated from reference gene primer amplification. Assay: immunoSEQ multiplex PCR; the TCRdb copy retains only in-frame clones and omits some. V, J and clone size were drawn from that table, and D and trimming were deduced from the DNA. This table holds 150,000 or so clones, 83% found once. The CDR3 runs 13 residues. Germline V gives CDR1 SGHRS, CDR2 YFSETQ. V was pared by 4 bases and J by 4 bases, with 3 bases of the junction left unmatched.

The sequence came from a woman in her 50s who had recovered from COVID-19. The chain combines TRBV5-1 with TRBJ1-1; 8 nucleotides line up with TRBD1. The specimen was PBMCs or T cells enriched from blood (not recorded which). CDR3: CASSPQGGTEAFF. In DNA, the CDR3 is TGCGCCAGCAGCCCACAGGGGGGCACTGAAGCTTTCTTT.